Listed below are T cell receptor beta chains from one sample, sequenced in a study of T-cell reconstitution after alpha-beta-depleted transplantation in children. In TCRdb, the PCR reads were re-called with MiXCR into one record per CDR3 protein. The sample contains under 400,000 distinct CDR3 sequences, roughly 25% of which appear only once. The sample consisted of PBMCs, mostly from graft donor cells, taken 180 days after TCRalphabeta/CD19-depleted stem cell transplant. The receptors were gathered from a male patient between 10 and 17 years old who had a stem cell transplant for acute lymphoblastic leukemia, so the T cells may come from the graft donor. Each CDR3 is given with its conserved first and last residue. Fields, in order: J gene, clone size, CDR3 length, V gene, D gene, CDR3 DNA, CDR3 protein. A D gene is named only where the DNA matches it firmly. Clone size is not always given. Where it is, it says once, few, many or a class for expanded clones.

TRBJ2-1 many 13 TRBV5-1 TRBD2 TGCGCCAGCAGCGCCGGGAGGTTCAATGAGCAGTTCTTC CASSAGRFNEQFF
TRBJ2-3 few 15 TRBV9 - TGTGCCAGCAGCGAGGACCCTCGATGGACAGATACGCAGTATTTT CASSEDPRWTDTQYF
TRBJ2-7 once 17 TRBV7-9 TRBD2 TGTGCCAGCAGTCTCCCCTTGACTAGCGGGTCTGTCTACGAGCAGTACTTC CASSLPLTSGSVYEQYF
TRBJ1-1 few 16 TRBV4-1 - TGCGCCAGCAGCCAAGAAATAAGCCTCATGAACACTGAAGCTTTCTTT CASSQEISLMNTEAFF
TRBJ2-1 few 17 TRBV6-5 TRBD2 TGTGCCAGCAGTTCTAGGACTAGCGGGGTCCCCTACAATGAGCAGTTCTTC CASSSRTSGVPYNEQFF
TRBJ2-1 few 15 TRBV6-5 TRBD1 TGTGCCAGCAGTTCCCTTACTTCAGGGGGCAATGAGCAGTTCTTC CASSSLTSGGNEQFF
TRBJ2-5 - 15 TRBV5-1 - TGCGCCAGCAGCTTGTCCCGTCCCTTGGGGGAGACCCTGTACTTC CASSLSRPLGETLYF
TRBJ2-3 - 14 TRBV10-3 - TGTGCCATCAGTGCAGCCTCCCATGGAGATACGCAGTATTTT CAISAASHGDTQYF
TRBJ1-3 many 15 TRBV28 - TGTGCCAGCAGTTTCATCTACGGCTCTGGAAACACCATATATTTT CASSFIYGSGNTIYF
TRBJ2-1 - 14 TRBV5-1 TRBD2 TGCGCCAGCAGGCCCCTAGCGGGGGGGAATGAGCAGTTCTTC CASRPLAGGNEQFF
TRBJ2-1 - 13 TRBV5-1 - TGCGCCAGCAGCTTGGGGCTAACGAATGAGCAGTTCTTC CASSLGLTNEQFF
TRBJ1-3 few 16 TRBV10-3 TRBD1 TGTGCCACCGTCTCACCACAGGGGAGCTCTGGAAACACCATATATTTT CATVSPQGSSGNTIYF
TRBJ2-5 few 16 TRBV2 - TGTGCCAGCAGTGAAGATACAGGGTGGAGAGGAGAGACCCAGTACTTC CASSEDTGWRGETQYF
TRBJ2-3 few 15 TRBV7-3 - TGTGCCAGCAGCTTAAGGGCGGGATTCACAGATACGCAGTATTTT CASSLRAGFTDTQYF
TRBJ2-1 - 13 TRBV12-3/TRBV12-4 TRBD1 TGTGCCAGCAGTTTCGGACAGGGGAATGAGCAGTTCTTC CASSFGQGNEQFF